This T cell receptor beta chain was sequenced for a study of blood T cell repertoires in COVID-19. Profiling relied on immunoSEQ multiplex PCR, and the TCRdb table lists in-frame clones only, not all of them. The sample yields approximately 25,000 clones, around 86% seen once. This CDR3 spans 15 amino acids. Germline V gives CDR1 MNHNY, CDR2 SVGAGI (reference sequence). Trimming pared 7 bases from V and 4 bases from J, leaving 18 bases between. The clonotype comes from an elderly woman with active or convalescent COVID-19. The chain uses TRBV6-6 and TRBJ2-3, with D maybe TRBD2 (6 bases). Specimen: peripheral blood. This CDR3 is CASTLARGGADTQYF. CDR3 nucleotides: TGTGCCAGCACTCTAGCCCGAGGAGGGGCAGATACGCAGTATTTT.